The 27 T cell receptor beta chains listed next were all sequenced from one sample in a study of T cells in localized non-small cell lung cancer. Profiled with immunoSEQ multiplex PCR; TCRdb holds only in-frame clones, not every one. The sample has tens of thousands of clones, 80% seen once. The sequenced sample was PBMCs, obtained before any cancer treatment. The receptors shown here come from a woman between 35 and 70 years old with stage II lung adenocarcinoma.

The V gene is TRBV28, the J gene TRBJ1-1, with D perhaps TRBD1 (6 bases). From germline, CDR1 is MDHEN and CDR2 SYDVKM. The CDR3 is 15 amino acids. V dropped 2 bases and J dropped 2 bases, with 12 bases sitting between them. DNA for the CDR3: TGTGCCAGCAGTTTAGGGGGCAGGGGAAACACTGAAGCTTTCTTT. Its translation is CASSLGGRGNTEAFF.

The chain links TRBV11-2 to TRBJ2-1; 9 bases align to TRBD2. The CDR3 is made up of 15 amino acids. J was trimmed by 4 bases and V by 1 base; bases with no gene match: 2. The germline CDR1 and CDR2 sequences are SGHAT and FQNNGV. Written as DNA, the CDR3 is TGTGCCAGCAGCTTAGCTAGCGGGGCATACAATGAGCAGTTCTTC. This codes for CASSLASGAYNEQFF.

J is TRBJ1-1 and V is TRBV30, with D hard to call. CDR3 length: 13 amino acids. In germline, CDR1 is GTSNPN, CDR2 SVGIG (reference sequence). V lost 1 base to trimming and J lost 0 bases, with 6 bases between them. The CDR3 DNA is TGTGCCTGGAGTGGCGTCTTGAACACTGAAGCTTTCTTT. Protein product: CAWSGVLNTEAFF.

This clone was recorded once. The chain joins TRBV15 to TRBJ1-1; no clear D. In germline, CDR1 is LNHNV, CDR2 YYDKDF (reference sequence). The V end was cut by 0 bases, the J end by 8 bases, with 7 bases between. This CDR3 has 12 amino acids. CDR3 region: CATSRDGWEAFF. The CDR3, as DNA: TGTGCCACCAGCAGAGATGGATGGGAAGCTTTCTTT.

V and J are TRBV4-1 and TRBJ2-3; the match to TRBD2 covers 8 bases. The V segment lost 1 base and the J segment 2 bases; nucleotides outside the gene matches: 11. The germline gives CDR1 MGHRA, CDR2 YSYEKL. This CDR3 contains 18 residues. CDR3 loop: CASSQGGGGGGYTDTQYF. The CDR3 bases are TGCGCCAGCAGCCAAGGGGGTGGCGGCGGGGGGTACACAGATACGCAGTATTTT.

The chain's CDR3 is CALSIFRGRTEAFF. The DNA of the CDR3 is TGTGCCCTCTCAATATTCAGGGGGCGAACTGAAGCTTTCTTT. V gene TRBV30 combines with J gene TRBJ1-1, with TRBD1 matching 8 bases. V trimming: 8 bases; J trimming: 5 bases; junction bases outside the gene matches: 13. The CDR3 loop spans 14 amino acids. Per germline, CDR1 GTSNPN and CDR2 SVGIG (reference sequence).

The V call is TRBV19, the J call TRBJ1-4; the D gene is possibly TRBD1 (6 bases). The CDR3 has 15 amino acids. The germline V and J ends were trimmed by 1 base and 10 bases, with 16 bases remaining between them. CDR1 LNHDA and CDR2 SQIVND come from the germline V gene (reference sequence). CDR3 in DNA: TGTGCCAGTAGTATAGGGGACACCGCTTCCGGAAAACTGTTTTTT. Translation gives CASSIGDTASGKLFF.

The chain employs TRBV6-5 and TRBJ2-7; 7 positions match TRBD1. Germline CDR1 is MNHEY and CDR2 is SVGAGI. This CDR3 spans 14 amino acids. Trimming removed 5 bases from V and 0 bases from J; junction bases left unmatched: 4. CDR3 residues: CASSVGDSSYEQYF. The CDR3 nucleotides are TGTGCCAGCAGTGTAGGGGACAGCTCCTACGAGCAGTACTTC.

This chain joins TRBV5-1 and TRBJ2-5, with 15 bases matching TRBD2. Germline-derived CDR1 and CDR2 are SGHRS and YFSETQ. CDR3 length: 16 amino acids. J lost 7 bases, V lost 4 bases, and 8 bases had no gene match. Written as DNA, the CDR3 is TGCGCCAGCAGCGACGGACTAGCGGGGGGGCCGGGGACCCAGTACTTC. This encodes CASSDGLAGGPGTQYF.

The rearrangement uses TRBV7-2 and TRBJ1-2, with TRBD1 identical over 10 bases. The ends lost 0 bases at V and 3 bases at J; junction bases unmatched: 4. CDR1 SGHTA and CDR2 FQGNSA come from the germline V gene. The CDR3 length is 16 residues. The CDR3 bases are TGTGCCAGCAGCTTAGCGGGGGGGACAGGGGACTATGGCTACACCTTC. Protein sequence: CASSLAGGTGDYGYTF.

This clone was seen a handful of times. J is TRBJ2-7 and V is TRBV21-1; TRBD1 is the table's D call and was not checked against the DNA. TRBV21-1 is labeled a pseudogene. The CDR3 contains 13 residues. CDR3 nucleotides: TGTGCCAGCAGCTACGGGACAAACTACGAGCAGTACTTC. Protein sequence: CASSYGTNYEQYF.

The V and J genes are TRBV6-1 and TRBJ1-1; D gene ambiguous. CDR3 length: 10 amino acids. The V gene lost 2 bases and the J gene lost 8 bases, with 3 bases spanning the gap. Germline V lookup: CDR1 MNHNS, CDR2 SASEGT. In DNA, the CDR3 is TGTGCCAGCAGTGAATTAGAAGCTTTCTTT. Its protein is CASSELEAFF.

This clone was seen once. The V call is TRBV28, the J call TRBJ1-1, with 8 bases lining up with TRBD1. The CDR3 totals 15 residues. V was pared by 5 bases and J by 4 bases, with 9 bases of the junction left unmatched. CDR1 and CDR2 from the germline V gene are MDHEN and SYDVKM. The DNA for the CDR3 is TGTGCCAGCAGTCAGAGGACAGGGTGGGGCACTGAAGCTTTCTTT. Its translation: CASSQRTGWGTEAFF.

This chain joins TRBV6-5 and TRBJ2-5; the match to TRBD1 covers 9 bases. The junction had 3 bases not matched to a gene; V was cut back by 5 bases and J by 5 bases. This CDR3 is built from 13 residues. Germline values: CDR1 MNHEY, CDR2 SVGAGI. The CDR3, as DNA: TGTGCCAGCAGTCGACAGGGGGTGGAGACCCAGTACTTC. It specifies CASSRQGVETQYF.

The CDR3 bases are TGTGCCAGCAGCATCAAGCGGGGGGGCTGGAGAGATGAGCAGTTCTTC. This sequence encodes CASSIKRGGWRDEQFF. The chain uses TRBV7-2 and TRBJ2-1; 10 positions agree with TRBD2. There are 16 residues in the CDR3. Germline V lookup: CDR1 SGHTA, CDR2 FQGNSA. V lost 5 bases to trimming and J lost 8 bases; unmatched junction nucleotides: 12. The complete variable domain, with remaining parts taken from reference TRBV7-2 and TRBJ2-1, reads GAGVSQSPSNKVTEKGKDVELRCDPISGHTALYWYRQSLGQGLEFLIYFQGNSAPDKSGLPSDRFSAERTGGSVSTLTIQRTQQEDSAVYLCASSIKRGGWRDEQFFGPGTRLTVL.

The chain links TRBV6-6 to TRBJ1-1; the D is unclear. This CDR3 is built from 12 residues. V was trimmed by 6 bases and J by 1 base, leaving 6 bases between them. The germline gives CDR1 MNHNY, CDR2 SVGAGI (reference sequence). The CDR3 DNA reads as TGTGCCAGCAGCAACAGGAACACTGAAGCTTTCTTT. It translates to CASSNRNTEAFF.

The V and J genes are TRBV13 and TRBJ1-4; 12 positions match TRBD1. Looked up from germline, CDR1 is PRHDT and CDR2 is FYEKMQ (reference sequence). The CDR3 has 15 residues. The V gene end was trimmed by 2 bases and the J gene end by 8 bases; junction bases not matched to a gene: 3. In DNA form, the CDR3 reads TGTGCCAGCAGCTTAAGGGGGACAGGGGGCGAAAAACTGTTTTTT. Its translation is CASSLRGTGGEKLFF.

The rearrangement links TRBV14 to TRBJ2-5, with a possible D match to TRBD1 (5 bases). Germline loops: CDR1 SGHDN, CDR2 FVKESK. The CDR3 totals 13 residues. Trimming took 0 bases from V and 5 from J, leaving 7 bases between them. CDR3 nucleotides: TGTGCCAGCAGCCAAGACAGGGCCGAGACCCAGTACTTC. Translating it yields CASSQDRAETQYF.

V usage is TRBV29-1 and J usage is TRBJ2-1; D possibly matches TRBD1 or TRBD2 (5 bases each). The germline gives CDR1 SQVTM, CDR2 ANQGSEA. Trimming cost V 3 bases and J 5 bases, with 11 bases left between them. The CDR3 loop spans 13 amino acids. Here the CDR3 reads CSVEPGTDNEQFF. The CDR3 DNA is TGCAGCGTTGAGCCTGGGACGGACAATGAGCAGTTCTTC.

The sample holds many counts of this clone. This chain connects TRBV5-5 to TRBJ1-4, with D unresolved. V was cut by 2 bases and J by 5 bases, with 7 bases left in between. Germline values: CDR1 SGHKS, CDR2 YYEKEE (reference sequence). The CDR3 runs to 13 residues. CDR3 protein: CASSFPTNEKLFF. The CDR3 region has the DNA TGTGCCAGCAGCTTTCCCACCAATGAAAAACTGTTTTTT.

CDR3 nucleotide sequence: TGCGCCAGCAGCTTGGCGGCGAACACCGGGGAGCTGTTTTTT. It is translated as CASSLAANTGELFF. The chain is built from TRBV5-1 and TRBJ2-2, with D uncertain. The germline gives CDR1 SGHRS, CDR2 YFSETQ. Trimming removed 0 bases at V and 0 bases at J, with 3 bases between. The CDR3 sequence is 14 residues long.

J is TRBJ1-1 and V is TRBV7-3; 8 nucleotides agree with TRBD1. With V trimmed by 4 bases and J by 1 base, 2 bases remained unmatched. CDR1 and CDR2 from the germline V gene are SGHTA and FQGTGA. The length of the CDR3 is 14 residues. The CDR3 sequence is CASSSDRGNTEAFF. The CDR3, as DNA: TGTGCCAGCAGCTCAGACAGGGGGAACACTGAAGCTTTCTTT.

The chain carries TRBV2 and TRBJ2-7; no reliable D call. The CDR3 length is 12 residues. The ends were cut back, 1 base at V and 9 bases at J, with 10 bases in the middle. Germline CDR1 reads SNHLY; CDR2 reads FYNNEI. CDR3: CASSEGEVGQYF. CDR3 nucleotide sequence: TGTGCCAGCAGTGAAGGAGAGGTCGGGCAGTACTTC.

The V gene is TRBV9, the J gene TRBJ1-5; a possible D gene is TRBD1 (5 bases). The CDR3 sequence is 15 residues long. Trimming removed 5 bases from V and 9 bases from J, with 21 bases in between. Germline CDR1 is SGDLS and CDR2 is YYNGEE. The CDR3 loop is CASSLGEQDLWPQHF. Written as DNA, the CDR3 is TGTGCCAGCAGTTTAGGGGAACAGGATTTATGGCCCCAGCATTTT.

The V gene is TRBV13, the J gene TRBJ1-3; D unclear. Germline CDR1 PRHDT, CDR2 FYEKMQ (reference sequence). V was shortened by 4 bases and J by 2 bases, with 18 bases between the two germline ends. The length of the CDR3 is 17 residues. The chain's CDR3 is CASSYLRSGSAGNTIYF. CDR3 DNA sequence: TGTGCCAGCAGCTACTTGAGGTCGGGGAGCGCTGGAAACACCATATATTTT.

The chain uses TRBV7-9 and TRBJ1-2; TRBD1 agrees at 10 bases. V gave up 5 bases and J gave up 6 bases; unmatched junction bases: 6. CDR3 length: 14 residues. Germline values: CDR1 SEHNR, CDR2 FQNEAQ (reference sequence). The CDR3 DNA reads as TGTGCCAGCAGCCCTGACAGGGGGCTGGATGGCTACACCTTC. Residues: CASSPDRGLDGYTF.

The V gene is TRBV5-8, the J gene TRBJ2-3; D remains unclear. Per the germline V gene, CDR1 is SGHTS and CDR2 is YDEGEE. V dropped 4 bases and J dropped 4 bases, with 16 bases sitting between them. The CDR3 covers 15 residues. CDR3 loop: CASSLTVQASDTQYF. CDR3 sequence (DNA): TGTGCCAGCAGCCTGACGGTGCAGGCGTCAGATACGCAGTATTTT.